The rows below give T cell receptor beta chains drawn from one sample of a study of shared clonotypes between healthy human individuals. This table comes from immunoSEQ multiplex PCR, and its TCRdb copy is limited to in-frame clones, with some not included. The sample has more than 400,000 clones, 60% to 80% seen once; the top ten hold around 12%. Sequencing input: PBMCs. The receptor source for this set is a woman in her 40s in good health. Some clones in this sample may be carry-over from other donors' samples. Both conserved end residues are part of each CDR3. Fields, in order: V gene, J gene, clone size, CDR3 protein. Size tells how often a clone was seen (once, few, many) or the class of an expanded clone, and some rows leave it out.

TRBV18	TRBJ1-3	-	CASSPPAGTLGNTIYF
TRBV7-9	TRBJ2-7	-	CASSPGQGIRYEQYF
TRBV19	TRBJ1-1	-	CANPQGQQNTEAFF
TRBV30	TRBJ1-4	-	CAWRGDRQGGKLFF
TRBV29-1	TRBJ1-1	few	CSVPGTTTEAFF
TRBV5-1	TRBJ2-1	-	CASSFNENYNEQFF
TRBV9	TRBJ2-4	-	CASSVPSEGDIQYF
TRBV6-1	TRBJ2-2	few	CASSEGTANGELFF
TRBV10-3	TRBJ1-1	once	CAISGQENTEAFF
TRBV7-9	TRBJ2-5	-	CASSFSRETQYF
TRBV20-1	TRBJ1-2	-	CSATGSYGYTF
TRBV4-2	TRBJ2-7	-	CASSQNYYSSYEQYF
TRBV25-1	TRBJ2-7	-	CASSEFRQPYEQYF
TRBV10-2	TRBJ2-2	-	CASRPAGAGGTGELFF
TRBV7-9	TRBJ2-2	-	CASSPQGYTGELFF
TRBV5-5	TRBJ1-4	-	CASSLHRPATNEKLFF
TRBV5-4	TRBJ2-1	-	CASSPFWGNSYNEQFF
TRBV18	TRBJ2-1	-	CASSPVPDNEQFF
TRBV7-9	TRBJ2-7	-	CASSLWTDYYEQYF
TRBV9	TRBJ1-4	many	CASSPRGQGREKLFF
TRBV5-1	TRBJ2-7	-	CASSLAGQGAYEQYF
TRBV21-1	TRBJ2-7	-	CASSKIRRQGSSYEQYF
TRBV9	TRBJ2-3	-	CASSVVGADTQYF
TRBV5-1	TRBJ1-5	once	CASSLSDYSNQPQHF
TRBV21-1	TRBJ2-3	-	CASRGLAGVTDTQYF